This T cell receptor (beta chain) was profiled in a study of T cell responses to AZD1222 COVID-19 vaccine. The V gene lost 4 bases and the J gene lost 10 bases, with 17 bases spanning the gap. Germline CDR1 is KGHSH and CDR2 is LQKENI. The CDR3 is 14 residues long. Sequenced by immunoSEQ multiplex PCR; TCRdb stores in-frame clones only, minus some. The sample records roughly 92,000 clones, about 90% being singletons. This chain joins TRBV18 and TRBJ1-5; unclear D gene. The origin of this receptor is an adult in good health. The input for sequencing was peripheral blood, taken on day 0 of AZD1222 vaccination. CDR3 sequence (DNA): TGTGCCAGCTCACAACAGAAGACCCCCGGCCCCCAGCATTTT. It is translated as CASSQQKTPGPQHF.